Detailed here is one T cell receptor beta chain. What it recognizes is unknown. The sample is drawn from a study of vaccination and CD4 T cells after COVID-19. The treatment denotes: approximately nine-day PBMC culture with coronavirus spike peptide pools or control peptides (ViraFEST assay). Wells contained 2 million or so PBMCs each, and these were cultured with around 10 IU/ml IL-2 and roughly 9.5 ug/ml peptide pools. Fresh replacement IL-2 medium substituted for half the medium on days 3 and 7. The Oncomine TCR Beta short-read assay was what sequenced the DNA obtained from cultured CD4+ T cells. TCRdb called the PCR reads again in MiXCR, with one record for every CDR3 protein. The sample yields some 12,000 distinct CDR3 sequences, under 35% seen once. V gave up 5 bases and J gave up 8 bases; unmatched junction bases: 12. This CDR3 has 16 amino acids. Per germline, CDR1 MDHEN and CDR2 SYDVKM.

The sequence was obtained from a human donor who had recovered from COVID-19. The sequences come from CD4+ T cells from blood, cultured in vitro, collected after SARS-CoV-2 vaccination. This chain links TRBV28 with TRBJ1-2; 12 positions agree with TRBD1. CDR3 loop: CASSPPRGQGAGGYTF. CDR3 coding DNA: TGTGCCAGCAGTCCACCAAGGGGACAGGGGGCGGGCGGCTACACCTTC.